A selection of T cell receptor beta chains follows, all from one sample in a study of CXCR3-negative and CXCR3-positive naive CD8 T cells. No DNA is given; TCRdb re-called the 5' RACE reads and lists each CDR3 protein once. This table lists some 130,000 distinct CDR3 sequences. Input material: naive CXCR3+ CD8+ T cells from blood. These receptor sequences come from a human donor in good health. Some clones in this sample may be carry-over from other donors' samples. Each CDR3 is given with its conserved first and last residue. Fields, in order: J gene, V gene, CDR3 protein.

TRBJ1-1,TRBV4-1,CASSQYPGETEAFF
TRBJ1-5,TRBV7-9,CASSWDESQPQHF
TRBJ2-7,TRBV28,CASSYWGYEQYF
TRBJ1-2,TRBV4-3,CASSPRRTGSDYGYTF
TRBJ2-4,TRBV14,CASSPGLWAKNIQYF
TRBJ1-6,TRBV9,CASSVDVVPGGYNSPLHF
TRBJ1-5,TRBV28,CASRSSNQPQHF
TRBJ2-7,TRBV28,CASSLLGQGAVYEQYF
TRBJ2-2,TRBV10-3,CAISESERDTGELFF
TRBJ2-7,TRBV6-6,CASSQGRNSYEQYF
TRBJ1-2,TRBV7-9,CASRYLANYGYTF
TRBJ1-5,TRBV7-9,CASSHAGSYQPQHF
TRBJ2-1,TRBV12-3/TRBV12-4,CASSLITGPPWNEQFF
TRBJ2-7,TRBV28,CASTFGQGSYEQYF
TRBJ2-3,TRBV6-5,CASSKTSGGATDTQYF
TRBJ2-1,TRBV29-1,CGVDGTGEGNEQFF
TRBJ1-2,TRBV7-9,CASSLGGTGGAYGYTF
TRBJ2-1,TRBV2,CASSEGAGNEQFF
TRBJ2-5,TRBV5-4,CASSPGQGVGETQYF
TRBJ2-5,TRBV4-2,CASSIFGLGQETQYF
TRBJ2-5,TRBV7-9,CASSLQIQETQYF
TRBJ2-7,TRBV2,CASSERGRQYSLTYEQYF
TRBJ2-7,TRBV5-6,CASSLVGGGSDEQYF
TRBJ2-7,TRBV29-1,CSVGASLGSYEQYF
TRBJ2-7,TRBV9,CASSGTSGTEQYF
TRBJ1-4,TRBV20-1,CSAPDQGPTATNEKLFF
TRBJ1-2,TRBV29-1,CSVLGQTNYGYTF
TRBJ2-3,TRBV7-9,CASSSSGALGTQYF